Shown below are 8 T cell receptor beta chains from a single sample sequenced in a study of T cell responses to AZD1222 COVID-19 vaccine. The repertoire was sequenced with immunoSEQ multiplex PCR; TCRdb's copy has only in-frame clones and lacks some. This sample has around 78,000 clones, with roughly nine tenths found just once. The input for sequencing was peripheral blood, taken on day 0 of AZD1222 vaccination. The receptors shown here come from an adult in good health.

The V gene is TRBV7-9, the J gene TRBJ1-2; D is uncertain. Germline lookup yields CDR1 SEHNR and CDR2 FQNEAQ (reference sequence). The CDR3 consists of 14 residues. V was cut by 5 bases and J by 5 bases, with 15 bases left in between. The CDR3 loop reads CASSPGPGGYGYTF. The CDR3 region has the DNA TGTGCCAGCAGCCCCGGGCCAGGCGGTTATGGCTACACCTTC.

This chain connects TRBV19 to TRBJ1-2; TRBD1 might be the D (5 bases). The germline V gene has CDR1 LNHDA and CDR2 SQIVND (reference sequence). The CDR3 runs 15 residues. Trimming took off 5 bases at V and 2 bases at J, with 15 bases between the two ends. The CDR3 here is CASSPAGLRNYGYTF. CDR3 DNA sequence: TGTGCCAGTAGTCCCGCGGGACTTCGGAACTATGGCTACACCTTC.

This clone was counted only a few times. This chain connects TRBV28 to TRBJ1-2, with TRBD1 as a possible D gene (5 bases). CDR1 and CDR2 from the germline V gene are MDHEN and SYDVKM. This CDR3 has 11 amino acids. The germline V and J ends were trimmed by 10 bases and 8 bases, with 14 bases remaining between them. CDR3 residues: CANKGLGGYTF. DNA of the CDR3: TGTGCCAACAAGGGGCTGGGAGGCTACACCTTC.

The table lists this clone with a count of one. This rearrangement joins TRBV6-5 to TRBJ2-3; D remains unclear. The germline gives CDR1 MNHEY, CDR2 SVGAGI. Trimming left V 5 bases short and J 1 base short, with 7 bases between. CDR3 length: 13 residues. The chain's CDR3 is CASSPEGTDTQYF. CDR3 bases: TGTGCCAGCAGTCCGGAAGGCACAGATACGCAGTATTTT.

This clone occurred once. The V and J genes are TRBV19 and TRBJ2-3, with D hard to call. The CDR3 totals 11 residues. Germline CDR1 reads LNHDA; CDR2 reads SQIVND (reference sequence). The ends were cut back, 7 bases at V and 6 bases at J, with 8 bases in the middle. The CDR3 here is CASMLMDTQYF. As DNA, the CDR3 is TGTGCCAGTATGCTGATGGATACGCAGTATTTT.

CDR3 DNA: TGTGCCAGCAGTTGGGGGGGCACAGATACGCAGTATTTT. Its protein product is CASSWGGTDTQYF. The V gene is TRBV27, the J gene TRBJ2-3; maybe TRBD2 (6 bases). CDR1 and CDR2 (germline): MNHEY, SMNVEV (reference sequence). The CDR3 has 13 amino acids. Trimming took 4 bases from V and 1 from J, leaving 6 bases between them.

The sample holds a few counts of this clone. The chain recombines TRBV11-3 with TRBJ2-7; 10 bases map to TRBD2. V lost 5 bases to trimming and J lost 3 bases; unmatched junction nucleotides: 7. In germline, CDR1 is SGHNT, CDR2 YENEEA. The CDR3 spans 15 residues. The CDR3 coding sequence is TGTGCCAGCAGCGAACGACTAGCGGGCTACTACGAGCAGTACTTC. Protein sequence: CASSERLAGYYEQYF.

In DNA, the CDR3 is TGTGCCAGCTCTCAGCGGGGGGGAAGCACAGATACGCAGTATTTT. This gives the protein CASSQRGGSTDTQYF. The chain is built from TRBV7-9 and TRBJ2-3; TRBD2 matches at 10 bases. The CDR3 totals 15 residues. V lost 8 bases, J lost 0 bases, and 5 bases stayed unmatched. Germline V lookup: CDR1 SEHNR, CDR2 FQNEAQ (reference sequence).